This TCR beta chain was captured by sequencing in a study of cytomegalovirus exposure and HLA in healthy donors. Germline V gene data show CDR1 as MNHNS and CDR2 as SASEGT. The CDR3 contains 15 residues. With V trimmed by 6 bases and J by 0 bases, 6 bases remained unmatched. Donors had nominal health at sampling but likely had unrecorded immune exposures. PCR was performed using 60 Vbeta and 13 Jbeta primers. Some clones are missing from TCRdb's copy, which holds only in-frame ones; the method was immunoSEQ multiplex PCR. The sample lists 130,000 to 150,000 clones, over 75% occurring once. The origin of this receptor is a man aged 30 to 45 in good health and CMV-seronegative. V and J are TRBV6-1 and TRBJ2-7, with 9 positions matching TRBD1. The sample was PBMCs. CDR3 amino acids: CASSPGTGLSYEQYF. In DNA, the CDR3 is TGTGCCAGCAGCCCGGGGACAGGGCTCTCCTACGAGCAGTACTTC.